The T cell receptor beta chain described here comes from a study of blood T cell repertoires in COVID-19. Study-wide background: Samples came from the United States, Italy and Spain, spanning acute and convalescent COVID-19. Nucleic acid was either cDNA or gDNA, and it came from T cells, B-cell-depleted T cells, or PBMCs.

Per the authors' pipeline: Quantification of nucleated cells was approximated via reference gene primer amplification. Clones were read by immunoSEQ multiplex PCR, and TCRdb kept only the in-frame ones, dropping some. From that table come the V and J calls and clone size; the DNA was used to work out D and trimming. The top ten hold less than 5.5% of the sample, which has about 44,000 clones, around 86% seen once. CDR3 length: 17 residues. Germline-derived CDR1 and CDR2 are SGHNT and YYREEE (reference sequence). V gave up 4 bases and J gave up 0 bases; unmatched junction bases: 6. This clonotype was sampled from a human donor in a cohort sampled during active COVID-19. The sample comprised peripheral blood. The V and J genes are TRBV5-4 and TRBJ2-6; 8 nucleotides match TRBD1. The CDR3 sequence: CASSPWTGHSGANVLTF. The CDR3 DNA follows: TGTGCCAGCAGCCCATGGACAGGGCACTCTGGGGCCAACGTCCTGACTTTC.